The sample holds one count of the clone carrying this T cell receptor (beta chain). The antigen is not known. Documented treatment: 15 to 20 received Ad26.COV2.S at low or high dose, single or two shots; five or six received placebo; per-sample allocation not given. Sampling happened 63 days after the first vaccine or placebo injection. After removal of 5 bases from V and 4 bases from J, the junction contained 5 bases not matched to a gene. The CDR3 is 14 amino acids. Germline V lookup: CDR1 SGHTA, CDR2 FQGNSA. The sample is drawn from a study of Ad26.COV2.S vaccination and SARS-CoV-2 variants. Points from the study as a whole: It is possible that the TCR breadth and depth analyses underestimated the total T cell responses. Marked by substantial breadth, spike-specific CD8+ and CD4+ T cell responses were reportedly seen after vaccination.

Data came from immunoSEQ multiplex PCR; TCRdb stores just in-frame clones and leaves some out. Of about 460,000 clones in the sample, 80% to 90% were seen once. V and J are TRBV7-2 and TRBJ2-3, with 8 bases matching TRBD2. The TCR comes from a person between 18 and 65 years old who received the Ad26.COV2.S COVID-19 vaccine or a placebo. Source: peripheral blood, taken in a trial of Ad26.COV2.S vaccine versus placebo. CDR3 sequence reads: CASSETGGADTQYF. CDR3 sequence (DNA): TGTGCCAGCAGCGAAACGGGGGGGGCAGATACGCAGTATTTT.